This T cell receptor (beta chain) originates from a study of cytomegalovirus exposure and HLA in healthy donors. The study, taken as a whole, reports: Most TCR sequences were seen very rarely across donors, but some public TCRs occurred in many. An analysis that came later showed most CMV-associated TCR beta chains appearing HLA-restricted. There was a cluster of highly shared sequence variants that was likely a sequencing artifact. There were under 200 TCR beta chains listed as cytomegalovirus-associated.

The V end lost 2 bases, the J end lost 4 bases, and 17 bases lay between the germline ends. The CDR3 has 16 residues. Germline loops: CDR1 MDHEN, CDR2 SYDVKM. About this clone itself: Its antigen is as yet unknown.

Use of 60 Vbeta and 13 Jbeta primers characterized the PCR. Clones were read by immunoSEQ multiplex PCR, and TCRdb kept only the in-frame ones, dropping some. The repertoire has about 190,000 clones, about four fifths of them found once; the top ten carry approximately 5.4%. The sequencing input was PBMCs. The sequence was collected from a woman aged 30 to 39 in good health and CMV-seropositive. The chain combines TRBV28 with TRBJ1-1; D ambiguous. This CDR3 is CASSLMAGQGSTEAFF. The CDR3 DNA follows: TGTGCCAGCAGTTTAATGGCAGGCCAAGGTAGCACTGAAGCTTTCTTT.